The rows below give T cell receptor beta chains drawn from one sample of a study of blood T cell repertoires in COVID-19. Method: immunoSEQ multiplex PCR; TCRdb's copy keeps in-frame clones and lacks some. The repertoire has some 250,000 clones, roughly nine tenths of them found once; the top ten carry 5.5% to 8%. The sequencing sample was made of peripheral blood. These receptors came from a man aged 60 to 69 with acute or convalescent COVID-19. The CDR3 runs from the conserved cysteine through the conserved F or W. Fields, in order: D gene, V gene, clone size, J gene, CDR3 length, CDR3 DNA, CDR3 protein. D genes are given only for firm matches. Expanded clones get a size class; other rows say once, few or many, or leave the size out.

d_gene: TRBD1
v_gene: TRBV28
abundance: -
j_gene: TRBJ1-5
len: 14
CDR3nt: TGTGCCAGCAGTTTCCCACAGGGGAGGCAGCCCCAGCATTTT
CDR3aa: CASSFPQGRQPQHF

d_gene: TRBD2
v_gene: TRBV7-3
abundance: -
j_gene: TRBJ2-1
len: 15
CDR3nt: TGTGCCAGCAGCTTAAGACTAGCGGTCTACAATGAGCAGTTCTTC
CDR3aa: CASSLRLAVYNEQFF

d_gene: -
v_gene: TRBV12-3/TRBV12-4
abundance: -
j_gene: TRBJ1-5
len: 13
CDR3nt: TGTGCCAGCAGGAGGAGTAGCAATCAGCCCCAGCATTTT
CDR3aa: CASRRSSNQPQHF

d_gene: -
v_gene: TRBV11-2
abundance: -
j_gene: TRBJ2-1
len: 12
CDR3nt: TGTGCCAGCAGCTTAGTATTCCATGAGCAGTTCTTC
CDR3aa: CASSLVFHEQFF

d_gene: -
v_gene: TRBV11-3
abundance: few
j_gene: TRBJ2-7
len: 15
CDR3nt: TGTGCCAGCAGCCTTAAAACCACCGGCTCCTACGAGCAGTACTTC
CDR3aa: CASSLKTTGSYEQYF

d_gene: -
v_gene: TRBV28
abundance: few
j_gene: TRBJ2-1
len: 12
CDR3nt: TGTGCCAGCAGTTTACGACTTCATGAGCAGTTCTTC
CDR3aa: CASSLRLHEQFF

d_gene: -
v_gene: TRBV27
abundance: few
j_gene: TRBJ1-1
len: 16
CDR3nt: TGTGCCAGCAACCCCGGGGGGGTTGGGATGAACACTGAAGCTTTCTTT
CDR3aa: CASNPGGVGMNTEAFF

d_gene: -
v_gene: TRBV29-1
abundance: -
j_gene: TRBJ1-2
len: 12
CDR3nt: TGCAGCGTCCTCGACGGGAACTATGGCTACACCTTC
CDR3aa: CSVLDGNYGYTF

d_gene: -
v_gene: TRBV15
abundance: -
j_gene: TRBJ1-2
len: 14
CDR3nt: TGTGCCACCAGCAGAGATAAAAGCAGGGATGGCTACACCTTC
CDR3aa: CATSRDKSRDGYTF

d_gene: TRBD1
v_gene: TRBV6-1
abundance: -
j_gene: TRBJ1-6
len: 16
CDR3nt: TGTGCCAGCAGTGCCCTCCCTGGGACAGGGGATTCACCCCTCCACTTT
CDR3aa: CASSALPGTGDSPLHF

d_gene: -
v_gene: TRBV7-6
abundance: -
j_gene: TRBJ2-1
len: 14
CDR3nt: TGTGCCAGCACCAGATCACCCGATTCCGATGAGCAGTTCTTC
CDR3aa: CASTRSPDSDEQFF

d_gene: TRBD1
v_gene: TRBV5-8
abundance: -
j_gene: TRBJ2-5
len: 16
CDR3nt: TGTGCCAGCAGCTTCCCCCCGGGACAGAGACAAGAGACCCAGTACTTC
CDR3aa: CASSFPPGQRQETQYF

d_gene: TRBD2
v_gene: TRBV7-8
abundance: -
j_gene: TRBJ2-3
len: 20
CDR3nt: TGTGCCAGCAGCCCACGTATGAGACTAGCGGGATCGGGCACGGCAGATACGCAGTATTTT
CDR3aa: CASSPRMRLAGSGTADTQYF

d_gene: TRBD1
v_gene: TRBV19
abundance: -
j_gene: TRBJ2-5
len: 15
CDR3nt: TGTGCCAGTAGCGACAGGGGACCCCGGGGGGAGACCCAGTACTTC
CDR3aa: CASSDRGPRGETQYF